A single sample gave rise to the 23 T cell receptor beta chains below, sequenced in a study of cytotoxic CD8 clonotypes in ibrutinib-treated CLL (dated by TCRdb to about 2021). Library method: the immunoSEQ multiplex PCR assay. TCRdb took this table from immuneACCESS and kept in-frame rearrangements with V and J called. Such tables lack part of the clones; where checked against another copy, unresolved V genes explain under half of the gap, and the rest is unexplained. Present in this sample are 35,000 to 40,000 clones, 70% of which were seen just once. The ten largest clones add up to around a tenth of the sample. Reading the label with the study, this specimen's time point is: progressive disease on ibrutinib. The sequencing here drew on PBMCs, taken at disease progression, from a patient treated with ibrutinib. Source of these receptors: a human donor with chronic lymphocytic leukemia.

V and J are TRBV2 and TRBJ2-3, with no clear D. V lost 7 bases, J lost 0 bases, and 11 bases lay in between. The CDR3 is made up of 14 amino acids. CDR1 SNHLY and CDR2 FYNNEI come from the germline V gene. The CDR3 DNA reads as TGTGCCAGCAACCCGGACCTTAGCACAGATACGCAGTATTTT. Protein sequence: CASNPDLSTDTQYF. Combining the CDR3 with reference TRBV2 and TRBJ2-3 gives the whole variable domain EPEVTQTPSHQVTQMGQEVILRCVPISNHLYFYWYRQILGQKVEFLVSFYNNEISEKSEIFDDQFSVERPDGSNFTLKIRSTKLEDSAMYFCASNPDLSTDTQYFGPGTRLTVL.

As regards this clone: Compared with germline, one end of the junction differs, possibly owing to a read error. This chain connects TRBV5-1 to TRBJ2-5; D not resolved. This CDR3 contains 13 residues. The germline CDR1 and CDR2 sequences are SGHRS and YFSETQ. This CDR3 is CASSLAHQETQYF. The CDR3 DNA reads TGCGCCAGCAGCTTGGCCCACCAGGAGACCCAGTACTTC.

This clone was found a few times. The J gene is TRBJ1-5, the V gene TRBV28; the D gene is possibly TRBD1 (6 bases). CDR3 length: 14 amino acids. Germline V gene sequence: CDR1 MDHEN, CDR2 SYDVKM. Deletions cut 2 bases from V and 7 bases from J, with 12 bases between. The CDR3 is CASSLGGAWQPQHF. The CDR3 region has the DNA TGTGCCAGCAGTTTAGGGGGGGCTTGGCAGCCCCAGCATTTT.

The chain employs TRBV6-5 and TRBJ2-7; D is uncertain. From germline, CDR1 is MNHEY and CDR2 SVGAGI. Between the trimmed V and J ends, which lost 5 bases and 0 bases, there was a span of 11 bases. The CDR3 extends over 14 amino acids. CDR3 region: CASSVTVSSYEQYF. Here the CDR3 DNA reads TGTGCCAGCAGTGTGACCGTAAGCTCCTACGAGCAGTACTTC.

This chain connects TRBV28 to TRBJ2-7; tentatively, D is TRBD2 (6 bases). CDR3 size: 11 residues. CDR1 is MDHEN, CDR2 SYDVKM, per germline. V lost 10 bases and J lost 2, with 9 bases in between. Here the CDR3 reads CAISGTYEQYF. The CDR3 region has the DNA TGTGCCATTAGCGGCACCTACGAGCAGTACTTC.

The V and J genes are TRBV19 and TRBJ1-6; tentatively, D is TRBD1 (5 bases). CDR1 and CDR2 (germline): LNHDA, SQIVND (reference sequence). Trimming cost V 4 bases and J 9 bases, with 13 bases left between them. The CDR3 contains 14 residues. The CDR3 protein is CASSTGQQGSPLHF. The CDR3 DNA follows: TGTGCCAGTAGTACGGGGCAGCAGGGTTCACCCCTCCACTTT.

The chain has TRBV5-6 and TRBJ2-7; D remains unclear. The germline V gene has CDR1 SGHDT and CDR2 YYEEEE. The CDR3 is made up of 14 amino acids. V was shortened by 0 bases and J by 9 bases, with 16 bases between the two germline ends. CDR3 in amino acids: CASSLAKGQVRQYF. CDR3 sequence (DNA): TGTGCCAGCAGCTTGGCCAAAGGCCAGGTTAGGCAGTACTTC.

This sequence joins TRBV5-1 and TRBJ2-7; the match to TRBD2 covers 7 bases. The CDR3 sequence is 13 residues long. The V segment lost 1 base and the J segment 4 bases; nucleotides outside the gene matches: 2. Germline lookup yields CDR1 SGHRS and CDR2 YFSETQ. CDR3 nucleotide sequence: TGCGCCAGCAGCTTGCAGGGAGGGTACGAGCAGTACTTC. As protein: CASSLQGGYEQYF.

Here the CDR3 DNA reads TGCGCCAGCAGCCCCCTAGCGGGGAATGAGGGCACAGATACGCAGTATTTT. Encoded protein: CASSPLAGNEGTDTQYF. The V gene is TRBV4-1, the J gene TRBJ2-3; 9 bases are a match to TRBD2. Germline CDR1 MGHRA, CDR2 YSYEKL. The ends lost 4 bases at V and 1 base at J; junction bases unmatched: 9. The CDR3 extends over 17 amino acids.

The chain couples TRBV16 to TRBJ2-3; a weak D match, TRBD1 (6 bases). The germline V gene encodes CDR1 KGHSY and CDR2 FQNENV. V was shortened by 2 bases and J by 0 bases, with 33 bases between the two germline ends. The CDR3 covers 23 residues. The CDR3 DNA is TGTGCCAGCAGCCAAAGCTCCACAGGGTTGGGGGTGGGTCGTCGGATAAGCACAGATACGCAGTATTTT. Amino acids: CASSQSSTGLGVGRRISTDTQYF.

The rearrangement links TRBV4-1 to TRBJ1-1, with D unclear. V shed 4 bases and J shed 1 base, with 10 bases lying between them. The CDR3 totals 14 residues. Germline CDR1 reads MGHRA; CDR2 reads YSYEKL. In DNA form, the CDR3 reads TGCGCCAGCAGCCCATTCGGGGAGAACACTGAAGCTTTCTTT. Its translation: CASSPFGENTEAFF.

The chain recombines TRBV4-1 with TRBJ2-7; no clear D gene. Per the germline V gene, CDR1 is MGHRA and CDR2 is YSYEKL. The CDR3 is made up of 15 amino acids. V lost 0 bases, J lost 2 bases, and 11 bases lay in between. In nucleotides, the CDR3 is TGCGCCAGCAGCCAAGATTCGCTGATCACCTACGAGCAGTACTTC. Amino acids: CASSQDSLITYEQYF.

The chain recombines TRBV10-1 with TRBJ2-6; D gene ambiguous. V lost 2 bases, J lost 2 bases, and 10 bases lay in between. Germline V gene lookup returns CDR1 WNHNN and CDR2 SYGVQD (reference sequence). This CDR3 contains 16 residues. The CDR3 nucleotides read TGCGCCAGCAGTGAGAAGTTGGGTACTGGGGCCAACGTCCTGACTTTC. As protein: CASSEKLGTGANVLTF.

The chain employs TRBV9 and TRBJ2-3; TRBD2 agrees at 14 bases. Germline V gene data show CDR1 as SGDLS and CDR2 as YYNGEE. The trim removed 3 bases at V and 1 base at J, leaving 1 base unmatched. This CDR3 comprises 16 residues. In DNA, the CDR3 is TGTGCCAGCAGCGAGGGACTAGCGGGGGGCACAGATACGCAGTATTTT. Protein sequence: CASSEGLAGGTDTQYF. Based on the CDR3 plus reference TRBV9 and TRBJ2-3, the full variable domain is DSGVTQTPKHLITATGQRVTLRCSPRSGDLSVYWYQQSLDQGLQFLIQYYNGEERAKGNILERFSAQQFPDLHSELNLSSLELGDSALYFCASSEGLAGGTDTQYFGPGTRLTVL.

The chain recombines TRBV13 with TRBJ2-5; D not resolved. V gave up 5 bases and J gave up 3 bases, with 10 bases separating them. This CDR3 contains 13 residues. Germline V gene lookup returns CDR1 PRHDT and CDR2 FYEKMQ (reference sequence). CDR3 sequence (DNA): TGTGCCAGCAGCCGGAAACGAAAAGAGACCCAGTACTTC. Translating it yields CASSRKRKETQYF.

The CDR3 coding sequence is TGTGCCAGCAGTTCAGGGAGCTACCAAGAGACCCAGTACTTC. It is translated as CASSSGSYQETQYF. This chain connects TRBV28 to TRBJ2-5; D tentatively fits TRBD1 or TRBD2 (5 bases each). The CDR3 consists of 14 residues. Trimming took 4 bases from V and 0 from J, leaving 9 bases between them. Germline V gene data show CDR1 as MDHEN and CDR2 as SYDVKM.

The chain employs TRBV5-1 and TRBJ1-4; 8 nucleotides match TRBD1. The ends lost 4 bases at V and 8 bases at J; junction bases unmatched: 10. Germline lookup yields CDR1 SGHRS and CDR2 YFSETQ. The CDR3 spans 15 residues. The CDR3 nucleotides read TGCGCCAGCAGCGAAACAGGGGGTAAAAACGAAAAACTGTTTTTT. It yields the protein CASSETGGKNEKLFF. The whole variable domain, remainder taken from reference TRBV5-1 and TRBJ1-4, is KAGVTQTPRYLIKTRGQQVTLSCSPISGHRSVSWYQQTPGQGLQFLFEYFSETQRNKGNFPGRFSGRQFSNSRSEMNVSTLELGDSALYLCASSETGGKNEKLFFGSGTQLSVL.

DNA for the CDR3: TGTGCCAGCTCACCACCGTCTGCGATCGAGCAGTACTTC. It codes for CASSPPSAIEQYF. The gene calls are TRBV18 and TRBJ2-7; D is ambiguous. In germline, CDR1 is KGHSH, CDR2 LQKENI. V was shortened by 0 bases and J by 6 bases, with 9 bases between the two germline ends. The CDR3 loop spans 13 amino acids.

V is TRBV19 and J is TRBJ2-1; D could derive from TRBD1 or TRBD2 (5 bases each). Between the trimmed V and J ends, which lost 6 bases and 0 bases, there was a span of 9 bases. The CDR3 contains 14 residues. Looked up from germline, CDR1 is LNHDA and CDR2 is SQIVND (reference sequence). DNA for the CDR3: TGTGCCAGTAGCGGGGCAAGCTCCTACAATGAGCAGTTCTTC. This translates into CASSGASSYNEQFF.

This clone showed up just a few times. The V gene is TRBV6-6, the J gene TRBJ2-7; D is perhaps TRBD1 or TRBD2 (5 bases each). Trimming took off 10 bases at V and 4 bases at J, with 20 bases between the two ends. This CDR3 contains 14 residues. CDR1 and CDR2 from the germline V gene are MNHNY and SVGAGI (reference sequence). DNA for the CDR3: TGTGCCACCCGAATTGGGGGAAGCGAATACGAGCAGTACTTC. This codes for CATRIGGSEYEQYF.

V and J are TRBV6-5 and TRBJ1-1, with TRBD1 identical over 11 bases. This CDR3 region has 15 residues. V trimming: 5 bases; J trimming: 10 bases; junction bases outside the gene matches: 12. Germline CDR1 is MNHEY and CDR2 is SVGAGI. For the CDR3, the DNA is TGTGCCAGCAGTACTGGGGACAGGGGGGCAGTCCCAGCTTTCTTT. Encoded protein: CASSTGDRGAVPAFF.

The rearrangement joins TRBV7-3 to TRBJ2-1, with 7 bases matching TRBD2. Germline V gene sequence: CDR1 SGHTA, CDR2 FQGTGA. The CDR3 totals 12 residues. The V and J ends lost 5 bases and 9 bases, in that order; junction bases with no gene match: 4. CDR3 protein: CASSLRGGEQFF. Here the CDR3 DNA reads TGTGCCAGCAGCCTTCGCGGGGGTGAGCAGTTCTTC.

The table lists this clone with a count of one. The rearrangement links TRBV9 to TRBJ1-2; D perhaps matches TRBD1 (6 bases). Between the trimmed V and J ends, which lost 2 bases and 8 bases, there was a span of 22 bases. The CDR3 has 16 residues. Germline V gene data show CDR1 as SGDLS and CDR2 as YYNGEE. This CDR3 is CASSVAGTFHLGGYTF. Here the CDR3 DNA reads TGTGCCAGCAGCGTCGCCGGGACATTTCACCTCGGCGGCTACACCTTC.